This note documents a single T cell receptor beta chain sequence. This CDR3 is also generated by other DNA sequences in the sample. This sample is drawn from a study of cytomegalovirus exposure and HLA in healthy donors. Primers for the PCR totalled 60 Vbeta and 13 Jbeta. Clones were sequenced by immunoSEQ multiplex PCR, and TCRdb holds only the in-frame ones, with some missing. The sample holds some 200,000 clones, around 83% seen once. The sequence derives from a woman aged 18-35 years in good health and CMV-seronegative. Sequenced input: PBMCs.

CDR3 loop: CSGRPSGSTDTQYF. As DNA, the CDR3 is TGCAGCGGCCGTCCTAGCGGGAGCACAGATACGCAGTATTTT. This sequence joins TRBV29-1 and TRBJ2-3; 8 bases align to TRBD2. Trimming took 7 bases from V and 0 from J; bases not matched to a gene: 6. Per germline, CDR1 SQVTM and CDR2 ANQGSEA. This CDR3 has 14 residues.